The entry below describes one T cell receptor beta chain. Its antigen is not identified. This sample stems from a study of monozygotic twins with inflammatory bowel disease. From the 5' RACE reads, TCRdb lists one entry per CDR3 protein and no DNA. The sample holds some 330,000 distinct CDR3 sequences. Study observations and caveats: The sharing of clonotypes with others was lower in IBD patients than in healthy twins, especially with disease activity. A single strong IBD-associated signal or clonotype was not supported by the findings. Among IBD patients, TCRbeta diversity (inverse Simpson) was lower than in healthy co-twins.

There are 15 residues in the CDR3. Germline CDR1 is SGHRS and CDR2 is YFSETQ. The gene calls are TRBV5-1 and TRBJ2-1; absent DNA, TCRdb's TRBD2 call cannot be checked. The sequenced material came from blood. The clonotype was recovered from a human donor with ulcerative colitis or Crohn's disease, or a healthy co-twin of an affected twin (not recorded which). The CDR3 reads CASSLLTSGRTEQFF.